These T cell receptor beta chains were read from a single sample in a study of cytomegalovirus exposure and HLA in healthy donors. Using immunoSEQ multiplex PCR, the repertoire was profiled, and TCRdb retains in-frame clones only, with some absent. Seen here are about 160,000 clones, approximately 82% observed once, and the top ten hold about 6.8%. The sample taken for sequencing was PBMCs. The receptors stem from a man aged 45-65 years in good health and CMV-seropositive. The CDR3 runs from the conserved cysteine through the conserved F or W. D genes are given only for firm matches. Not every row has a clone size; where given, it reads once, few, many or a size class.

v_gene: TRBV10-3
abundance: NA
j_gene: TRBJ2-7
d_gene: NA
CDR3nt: TGTGCCATTGCTGCCAGGGGAGAAACCTACGAGCAGTACTTC
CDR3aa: CAIAARGETYEQYF

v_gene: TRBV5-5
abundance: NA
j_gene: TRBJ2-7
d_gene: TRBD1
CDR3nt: TGTGCCAGCAGCCCGACAGGGACCGGCGACGAGCAGTACTTC
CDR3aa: CASSPTGTGDEQYF

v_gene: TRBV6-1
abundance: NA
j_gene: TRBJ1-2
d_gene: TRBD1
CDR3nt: TGTGCCAGCAGTGAAACAGACAGGGGTCGGGCTAACTATGGCTACACCTTC
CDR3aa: CASSETDRGRANYGYTF

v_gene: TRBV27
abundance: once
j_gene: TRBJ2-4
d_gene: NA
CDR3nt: TGTGCCAGCAGTTTAATTTCTCCCCTAGCCAAAAACATTCAGTACTTC
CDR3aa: CASSLISPLAKNIQYF

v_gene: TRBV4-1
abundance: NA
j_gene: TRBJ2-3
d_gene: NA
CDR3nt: TGCGCCAGCAGCCAGGAGCGACGTAGCACAGATACGCAGTATTTT
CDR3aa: CASSQERRSTDTQYF

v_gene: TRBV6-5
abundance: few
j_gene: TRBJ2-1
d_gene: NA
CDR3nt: TGTGCCAGCAGTTACGAGGGCGGGCTAAGGAATGAGCAGTTCTTC
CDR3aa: CASSYEGGLRNEQFF

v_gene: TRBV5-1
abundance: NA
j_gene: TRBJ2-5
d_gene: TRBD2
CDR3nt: TGCGCCAGCAGCCCGCTCGGGAGGCAAGAGACCCAGTACTTC
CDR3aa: CASSPLGRQETQYF

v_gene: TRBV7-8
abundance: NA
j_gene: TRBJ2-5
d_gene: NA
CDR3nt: TGTGCCAGCGCTGGAGAACTAAGGGAGACCCAGTACTTC
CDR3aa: CASAGELRETQYF

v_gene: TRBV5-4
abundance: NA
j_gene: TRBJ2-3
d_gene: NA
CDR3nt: TGTGCCAGCAGCTTGGGCAGTTTGGTAGATACGCAGTATTTT
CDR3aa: CASSLGSLVDTQYF

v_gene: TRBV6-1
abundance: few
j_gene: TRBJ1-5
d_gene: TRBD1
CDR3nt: TGTGCCAGCAGTGAATTAAGGGGGCTGCAGCAGCCCCAGCATTTT
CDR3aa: CASSELRGLQQPQHF

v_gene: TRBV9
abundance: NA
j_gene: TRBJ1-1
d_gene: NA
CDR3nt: TGTGCCAGCAGCGTATCAGGGAACACTGAAGCTTTCTTT
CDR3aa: CASSVSGNTEAFF

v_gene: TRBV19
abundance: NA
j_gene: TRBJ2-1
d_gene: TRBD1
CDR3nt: TGTGCCAGTAGTATAGTACCCGGGACAGGGAATAGCAATGAGCAGTTCTTC
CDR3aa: CASSIVPGTGNSNEQFF

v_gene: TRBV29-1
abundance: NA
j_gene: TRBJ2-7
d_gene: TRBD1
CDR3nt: TGCAGCGCAGCGGGACAGGGCTACGAGCAGTACTTC
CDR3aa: CSAAGQGYEQYF

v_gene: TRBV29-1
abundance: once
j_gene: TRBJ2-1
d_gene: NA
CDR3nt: TGCAGCGTTCGGGACAATTACAATGAGCAGTTCTTC
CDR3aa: CSVRDNYNEQFF

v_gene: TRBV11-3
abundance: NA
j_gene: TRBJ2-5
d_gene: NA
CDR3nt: TGTGCCAGCAGCCTGACTCAAGAGACCCAGTACTTC
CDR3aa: CASSLTQETQYF

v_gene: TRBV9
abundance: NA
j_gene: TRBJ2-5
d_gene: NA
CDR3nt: TGTGCCAGCAGCGTAGGTGCTAATGAGGAGACCCAGTACTTC
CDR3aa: CASSVGANEETQYF

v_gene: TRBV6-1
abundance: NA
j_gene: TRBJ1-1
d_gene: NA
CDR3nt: TGTGCCAGCAGTGAAATTGGGGGGACTGAAGCTTTCTTT
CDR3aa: CASSEIGGTEAFF

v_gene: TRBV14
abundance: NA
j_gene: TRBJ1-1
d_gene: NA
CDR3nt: TGTGCCAGCAGCCACAGGACTGGGGTTTCTCATGAAGCTTTCTTT
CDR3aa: CASSHRTGVSHEAFF

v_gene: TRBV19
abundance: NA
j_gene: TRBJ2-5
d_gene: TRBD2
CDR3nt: TGTGCCAGTAGTATCGCGGGGGTGGAGACCCAGTACTTC
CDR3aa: CASSIAGVETQYF

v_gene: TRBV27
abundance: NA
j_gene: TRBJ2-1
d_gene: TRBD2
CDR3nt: TGTGCCAGCAGTTTATTCGAGGGAGGGCCTCTGTTCTTC
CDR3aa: CASSLFEGGPLFF

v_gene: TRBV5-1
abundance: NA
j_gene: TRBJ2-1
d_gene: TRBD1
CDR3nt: TGCGCCAGCAGCTCGACCGGGACAGGGATCAATGAGCAGCTCTTC
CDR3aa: CASSSTGTGINEQLF

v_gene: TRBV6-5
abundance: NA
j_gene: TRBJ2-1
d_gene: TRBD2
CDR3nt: TGTGCCAGCAAGCCGCGGACTAGCGGTGGCAATGAGCAGTTCTTC
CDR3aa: CASKPRTSGGNEQFF

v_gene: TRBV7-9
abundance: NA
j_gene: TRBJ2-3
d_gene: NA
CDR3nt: TGTGCCAGCAGCTTAGAGCCTGCAGATACGCAGTATTTT
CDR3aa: CASSLEPADTQYF

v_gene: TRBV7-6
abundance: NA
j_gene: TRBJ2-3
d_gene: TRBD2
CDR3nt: TGTGCCAGCAGCCTCGGACTAGCGGGAGGGGATACGCAGTATTTT
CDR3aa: CASSLGLAGGDTQYF

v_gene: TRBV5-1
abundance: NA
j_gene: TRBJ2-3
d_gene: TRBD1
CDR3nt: TGCGCCAGCAGCTTGGGGACAGGGGGTGGGACAGATACGCAGTATTTT
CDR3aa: CASSLGTGGGTDTQYF

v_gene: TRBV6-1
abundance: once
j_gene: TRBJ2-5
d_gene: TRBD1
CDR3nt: TGTGCCAGCAGTGGTACAGGGGGCTTGGTAGAGACCCAGTACTTC
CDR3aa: CASSGTGGLVETQYF

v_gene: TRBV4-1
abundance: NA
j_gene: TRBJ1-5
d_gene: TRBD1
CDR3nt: TGCGCCAGCAGCCAAGATAGGGACAGGGTTGGCAATCAGCCCCAGCATTTT
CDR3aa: CASSQDRDRVGNQPQHF